One sample yielded the 21 T cell receptor beta chains listed below, sequenced in a study of CD8 T cells in Susac syndrome. cDNA came from roughly 0.53 to 1 ug RNA primed by random hexamers. TCRdb re-called the immunoSEQ multiplex PCR reads through MiXCR, storing one row per CDR3 protein. Among a few hundred thousand distinct CDR3 sequences listed, roughly 96% were seen once. The sequenced sample was CD4+ T cells from PBMCs. The receptors shown here come from a human donor with multiple sclerosis.

The chain employs TRBV20-1 and TRBJ2-3, with D possibly matching TRBD2 (5 bases). V was pared by 6 bases and J by 9 bases, with 13 bases between. CDR1 DFQATT and CDR2 SNEGSKA come from the germline V gene (reference sequence). CDR3 length equals 11 residues. The chain's CDR3 is CSATSGNTQYF. The CDR3 DNA follows: TGCAGTGCCACATCCGGGAACACGCAGTATTTT.

The V and J genes are TRBV18 and TRBJ1-1; 7 bases agree with TRBD1. The V and J ends lost 3 bases and 4 bases, in that order; junction bases with no gene match: 8. Germline CDR1 reads KGHSH; CDR2 reads LQKENI. The CDR3 has 15 amino acids. CDR3 amino acids: CASSPQGGIGTEAFF. The CDR3 region has the DNA TGTGCCAGCTCACCCCAGGGGGGAATAGGCACTGAAGCTTTCTTT.

The chain carries TRBV30 and TRBJ2-1; 10 positions match TRBD2. V lost 0 bases and J lost 9; bases outside the gene matches: 11. The V gene's germline CDR1 is GTSNPN and CDR2 SVGIG (reference sequence). CDR3 length: 16 amino acids. This chain's CDR3 is CAWSVAGGPHPPEQFF. The CDR3 DNA is TGTGCCTGGAGTGTAGCGGGAGGGCCTCATCCGCCTGAGCAGTTCTTC.

The chain joins TRBV6-5 to TRBJ1-5; TRBD1 agrees at 7 bases. Germline loops: CDR1 MNHEY, CDR2 SVGAGI. This CDR3 is 15 amino acids long. Losses at the gene ends were 5 bases for V and 0 bases for J; bases not matched to a gene: 4. CDR3 nucleotides: TGTGCCAGCAGTCACGACAGGGATAGCAATCAGCCCCAGCATTTT. Its protein is CASSHDRDSNQPQHF.

The genes are TRBV2 and TRBJ2-7, with TRBD2 identical over 11 bases. Germline trimming cut 6 bases from V and 7 bases from J; bases unmatched to any gene: 8. Germline V gives CDR1 SNHLY, CDR2 FYNNEI. The CDR3 sequence is 14 residues long. CDR3 bases: TGTGCCAGCAGGCCACTAGCGGGGGCGTGGGAGCAGTACTTC. Its translation is CASRPLAGAWEQYF.

This chain joins TRBV19 and TRBJ1-5, with TRBD1 matching 7 bases. The V and J ends lost 5 bases and 6 bases, in that order; junction bases with no gene match: 10. This CDR3 has 15 residues. Germline CDR1 and CDR2: LNHDA and SQIVND (reference sequence). The CDR3 sequence: CASSPPPTGSQPQHF. DNA for the CDR3: TGTGCCAGTAGTCCCCCTCCGACAGGGTCTCAGCCCCAGCATTTT.

The rearrangement uses TRBV14 and TRBJ1-1; D is undetermined. Trimming pared 3 bases from V and 5 bases from J, leaving 7 bases between. This CDR3 spans 12 amino acids. Germline V gives CDR1 SGHDN, CDR2 FVKESK. The CDR3 protein is CASSHSRTEAFF. The CDR3 coding sequence is TGTGCCAGCAGCCATAGCAGGACTGAAGCTTTCTTT.

This chain joins TRBV10-3 and TRBJ1-1, with 8 bases matching TRBD1. Germline trimming cut 6 bases from V and 5 bases from J; bases unmatched to any gene: 8. This CDR3 contains 14 residues. Germline loops: CDR1 ENHRY, CDR2 SYGVKD. CDR3 DNA sequence: TGTGCCATCAGAAAGACAGGGGAGGGAACTGAAGCTTTCTTT. As protein: CAIRKTGEGTEAFF.

The chain combines TRBV13 with TRBJ2-5; 8 nucleotides agree with TRBD1. The CDR3 is 16 residues long. CDR1 is PRHDT, CDR2 FYEKMQ, per germline (reference sequence). Trimming cost V 4 bases and J 0 bases; bases outside gene matches: 7. Here the CDR3 DNA reads TGTGCCAGCAGCTCAAGGACAGGGCAATACCAAGAGACCCAGTACTTC. Protein product: CASSSRTGQYQETQYF.

V and J are TRBV4-1 and TRBJ2-3, with D perhaps assigned TRBD1 or TRBD2 (5 bases each). The CDR3 extends over 17 amino acids. Germline loops: CDR1 MGHRA, CDR2 YSYEKL. The V and J ends lost 0 bases and 0 bases respectively, with 13 bases between them. CDR3 amino acids: CASSQDEGTPSTDTQYF. CDR3 DNA sequence: TGCGCCAGCAGCCAAGACGAAGGGACGCCGAGCACAGATACGCAGTATTTT.

The chain combines TRBV29-1 with TRBJ2-1; a weak D match, TRBD1 (6 bases). The germline V and J ends were trimmed by 5 bases and 1 base, with 9 bases remaining between them. The germline gives CDR1 SQVTM, CDR2 ANQGSEA. The CDR3 is 13 residues long. Here the CDR3 DNA reads TGCAGCGTTAAACAGGGTTCCTACAATGAGCAGTTCTTC. It specifies CSVKQGSYNEQFF.

This chain links TRBV5-1 with TRBJ2-2; TRBD1 agrees at 9 bases. Losses at the gene ends were 0 bases for V and 3 bases for J; bases not matched to a gene: 0. Germline values: CDR1 SGHRS, CDR2 YFSETQ. The CDR3 is 15 amino acids. Here the CDR3 DNA reads TGCGCCAGCAGCTTGGGACAGGGGGACACCGGGGAGCTGTTTTTT. Its translation is CASSLGQGDTGELFF. Full variable domain (missing parts from reference TRBV5-1 and TRBJ2-2): KAGVTQTPRYLIKTRGQQVTLSCSPISGHRSVSWYQQTPGQGLQFLFEYFSETQRNKGNFPGRFSGRQFSNSRSEMNVSTLELGDSALYLCASSLGQGDTGELFFGEGSRLTVL.

The rearrangement links TRBV24-1 to TRBJ2-3; a weak D match, TRBD2 (6 bases). V lost 2 bases, J lost 1 base, and 9 bases lay in between. Germline CDR1 reads KGHDR; CDR2 reads SFDVKD. This CDR3 region has 15 residues. The CDR3 bases are TGTGCCACCAGTGATTGGGGGGAAGGCACAGATACGCAGTATTTT. This gives the protein CATSDWGEGTDTQYF.

DNA for the CDR3: TGCAGTGCCTATCACAGGGGGAACACTGAAGCTTTCTTT. Its translation: CSAYHRGNTEAFF. The chain carries TRBV20-1 and TRBJ1-1, with 7 bases fitting TRBD1. Germline V gene data show CDR1 as DFQATT and CDR2 as SNEGSKA (reference sequence). The CDR3 extends over 13 amino acids. The ends lost 6 bases at V and 1 base at J; junction bases unmatched: 5.

This chain connects TRBV5-1 to TRBJ1-3, with a tentative D call TRBD1 (6 bases). Trimming left V 4 bases short and J 0 bases short, with 11 bases between. CDR1 is SGHRS, CDR2 YFSETQ, per germline. CDR3 length equals 15 residues. CDR3 region: CASSPGQTSGNTIYF. CDR3 in DNA: TGCGCCAGCAGCCCAGGACAGACCTCTGGAAACACCATATATTTT.

The CDR3, as DNA: TGTGCCAGCAGTTTACCTAGCCTAGCGGCCTACAATGAGCAGTTCTTC. Amino acids: CASSLPSLAAYNEQFF. This rearrangement joins TRBV12-3 or TRBV12-4 to TRBJ2-1, with TRBD2 identical over 7 bases. V lost 2 bases to trimming and J lost 2 bases; unmatched junction nucleotides: 6. The CDR3 has 16 amino acids.

This chain connects TRBV20-1 to TRBJ2-5; D is unclear. The CDR3 runs to 13 residues. Trimming stripped 1 base from V and 7 bases from J, with 13 bases between. Germline CDR1 reads DFQATT; CDR2 reads SNEGSKA (reference sequence). The CDR3 nucleotides are TGCAGTGCTAGAGTGGAAGTAAGAGGGACCCAGTACTTC. Encoded protein: CSARVEVRGTQYF.

V and J are TRBV20-1 and TRBJ1-5, with unresolved D. The germline V gene encodes CDR1 DFQATT and CDR2 SNEGSKA (reference sequence). The CDR3 sequence is 14 residues long. V lost 0 bases, J lost 6 bases, and 12 bases lay in between. The CDR3 loop is CSARDRATGQPQHF. CDR3 DNA sequence: TGCAGTGCTAGAGATCGGGCGACGGGTCAGCCCCAGCATTTT.

V gene TRBV20-1 combines with J gene TRBJ2-5; the D is unclear. The CDR3 spans 12 residues. The V end was cut by 0 bases, the J end by 5 bases, with 7 bases between. Looked up from germline, CDR1 is DFQATT and CDR2 is SNEGSKA (reference sequence). The CDR3 protein is CSARDHWETQYF. The CDR3, as DNA: TGCAGTGCTAGAGATCACTGGGAGACCCAGTACTTC.

The chain's CDR3 is CSARDPSNYGYTF. Here the CDR3 DNA reads TGCAGTGCTAGAGACCCTTCTAACTATGGCTACACCTTC. The chain is built from TRBV20-1 and TRBJ1-2; D ambiguous. This CDR3 is built from 13 residues. The V gene's germline CDR1 is DFQATT and CDR2 SNEGSKA (reference sequence). Trimming took 0 bases from V and 0 from J, leaving 5 bases between them.

The chain links TRBV12-3 or TRBV12-4 to TRBJ1-2; D is uncertain. The CDR3 length is 14 residues. Trimming pared 5 bases from V and 2 bases from J, leaving 12 bases between. CDR3 protein: CASSIAYGNYGYTF. CDR3 DNA sequence: TGTGCCAGCAGTATCGCGTACGGAAACTATGGCTACACCTTC.